Presented here are 10 T cell receptor beta chains from one specimen sequenced in a study of T-cell reconstitution after alpha-beta-depleted transplantation in children. The TCRbeta library was prepared with unique molecular identifiers. TCRdb reprocessed the PCR reads via MiXCR and lists one record per CDR3 protein. The profile shows approximately 500,000 distinct CDR3 sequences, roughly a tenth of them singletons. This material consisted of PBMCs, taken before TCRalphabeta/CD19-depleted stem cell transplant. These receptors all come from a child aged 2 to 15 with inherited bone marrow failure, due to receive a stem cell transplant.

The chain has TRBV15 and TRBJ1-2; tentatively, D is TRBD1 (5 bases). CDR1 LNHNV and CDR2 YYDKDF come from the germline V gene (reference sequence). CDR3 length: 14 residues. V was trimmed by 0 bases and J by 4 bases, leaving 9 bases between them. The DNA of the CDR3 is TGTGCCACCAGCAGAGATGAGGGGACCTATGGCTACACCTTC. Its translation: CATSRDEGTYGYTF.

This clonotype has a count of ten or more. The V and J genes are TRBV9 and TRBJ2-5; D is ambiguous. Germline CDR1 and CDR2: SGDLS and YYNGEE. The CDR3 runs to 13 residues. V was cut by 0 bases and J by 2 bases, with 5 bases left in between. This chain's CDR3 is CASSVGPQETQYF. CDR3 sequence (DNA): TGTGCCAGCAGCGTAGGTCCGCAAGAGACCCAGTACTTC.

This clonotype was detected a few times. The chain links TRBV5-1 to TRBJ2-7; TRBD1 matches at 7 bases. J was trimmed by 3 bases and V by 1 base; bases with no gene match: 7. This CDR3 is 15 amino acids long. In germline, CDR1 is SGHRS, CDR2 YFSETQ. The CDR3, as DNA: TGCGCCAGCAGCTTGTACCGAGGGGGCGGCTACGAGCAGTACTTC. Residues: CASSLYRGGGYEQYF. The full variable domain, its missing parts supplied by reference TRBV5-1 and TRBJ2-7, is KAGVTQTPRYLIKTRGQQVTLSCSPISGHRSVSWYQQTPGQGLQFLFEYFSETQRNKGNFPGRFSGRQFSNSRSEMNVSTLELGDSALYLCASSLYRGGGYEQYFGPGTRLTVT.

The V and J genes are TRBV19 and TRBJ2-1; D gene uncertain. The CDR3 is made up of 17 amino acids. Trimming took off 0 bases at V and 3 bases at J, with 15 bases between the two ends. CDR1 LNHDA and CDR2 SQIVND come from the germline V gene (reference sequence). The CDR3 protein is CASSIEAEHFGYNEQFF. Written as DNA, the CDR3 is TGTGCCAGTAGTATAGAGGCGGAGCACTTTGGCTACAATGAGCAGTTCTTC.

This clonotype was detected many times. This chain connects TRBV2 to TRBJ1-5; D is unresolved. Germline values: CDR1 SNHLY, CDR2 FYNNEI. V lost 1 base, J lost 4 bases, and 8 bases lay in between. This CDR3 spans 14 amino acids. The CDR3 sequence is CASSEVQLNQPQHF. The CDR3 DNA reads as TGTGCCAGCAGTGAAGTCCAGCTTAATCAGCCCCAGCATTTT.

The V call is TRBV28, the J call TRBJ1-5; D possibly corresponds to TRBD1 (5 bases). Germline V gene lookup returns CDR1 MDHEN and CDR2 SYDVKM. The germline V and J ends were trimmed by 6 bases and 7 bases, with 19 bases remaining between them. The CDR3 runs to 15 residues. The CDR3 nucleotides are TGTGCCAGCAGATTGGGGCAGGGAGTGGACCAGCCCCAGCATTTT. This codes for CASRLGQGVDQPQHF.

The table lists this clonotype with many counts. The chain carries TRBV12-3 or TRBV12-4 and TRBJ1-5, with 7 bases fitting TRBD1. V trimming: 6 bases; J trimming: 0 bases; junction bases outside the gene matches: 5. The CDR3 contains 15 residues. The CDR3, as DNA: TGTGCCAGCAGGGGGGACAGTCATAGCAATCAGCCCCAGCATTTT. The encoded protein is CASRGDSHSNQPQHF.

This clonotype was detected ten times or more. The chain uses TRBV18 and TRBJ2-5, with D perhaps assigned TRBD1 or TRBD2 (5 bases each). The germline gives CDR1 KGHSH, CDR2 LQKENI. The CDR3 has 13 residues. V was pared by 3 bases and J by 3 bases, with 8 bases between. DNA for the CDR3: TGTGCCAGCTCACCCTTGGGGGAAGAGACCCAGTACTTC. This translates into CASSPLGEETQYF.

The chain combines TRBV5-1 with TRBJ1-1, with D tentatively TRBD1 (5 bases). This CDR3 comprises 13 residues. V lost 0 bases to trimming and J lost 11 bases, with 14 bases between them. The germline gives CDR1 SGHRS, CDR2 YFSETQ. DNA of the CDR3: TGCGCCAGCAGCTTGGAGGGACCCCTTCCGGCTTTCTTT. Translating gives CASSLEGPLPAFF.

The sample holds many counts of this clonotype. The chain recombines TRBV11-2 with TRBJ2-7; tentatively, D is TRBD2 (6 bases). Trimming stripped 5 bases from V and 7 bases from J, with 12 bases between. Germline CDR1 SGHAT, CDR2 FQNNGV. This CDR3 contains 12 residues. The CDR3 sequence: CASSRYGGEQYF. The CDR3 nucleotides are TGTGCCAGCAGCCGGTATGGAGGGGAGCAGTACTTC.